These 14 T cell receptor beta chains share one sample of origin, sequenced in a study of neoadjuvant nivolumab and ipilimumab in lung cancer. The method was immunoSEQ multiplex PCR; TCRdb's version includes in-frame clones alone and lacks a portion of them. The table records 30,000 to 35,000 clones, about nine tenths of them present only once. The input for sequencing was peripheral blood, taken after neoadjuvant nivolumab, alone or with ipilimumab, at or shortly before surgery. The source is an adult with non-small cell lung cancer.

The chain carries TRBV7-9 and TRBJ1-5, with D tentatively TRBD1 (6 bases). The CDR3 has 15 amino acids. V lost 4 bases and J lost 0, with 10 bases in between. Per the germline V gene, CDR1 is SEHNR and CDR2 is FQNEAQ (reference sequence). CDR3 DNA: TGTGCCAGCAGCTCCAACAGGGATAGCAATCAGCCCCAGCATTTT. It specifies CASSSNRDSNQPQHF.

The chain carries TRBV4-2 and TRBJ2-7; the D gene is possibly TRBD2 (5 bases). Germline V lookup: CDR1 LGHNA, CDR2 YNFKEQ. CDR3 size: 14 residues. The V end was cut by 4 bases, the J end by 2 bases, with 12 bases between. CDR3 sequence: CASSRSEGTYEQYF. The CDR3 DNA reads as TGTGCCAGCAGCCGAAGCGAGGGAACCTACGAGCAGTACTTC.

DNA of the CDR3: TGTGCCAGCAGCCCTCGAAGGGAGCCCACAGATACGCAGTATTTT. Encoded protein: CASSPRREPTDTQYF. The chain has TRBV7-8 and TRBJ2-3; D perhaps matches TRBD2 (5 bases). V lost 5 bases and J 2 bases, leaving 14 bases between the germline ends. CDR3 length: 15 residues. The germline gives CDR1 SGHVS, CDR2 FQNEAQ.

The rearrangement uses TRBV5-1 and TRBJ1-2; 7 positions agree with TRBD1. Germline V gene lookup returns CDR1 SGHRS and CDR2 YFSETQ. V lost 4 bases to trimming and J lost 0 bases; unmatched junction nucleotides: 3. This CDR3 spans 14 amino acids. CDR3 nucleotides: TGCGCCAGCAGCCCTGGGACAGCTAACTATGGCTACACCTTC. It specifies CASSPGTANYGYTF.

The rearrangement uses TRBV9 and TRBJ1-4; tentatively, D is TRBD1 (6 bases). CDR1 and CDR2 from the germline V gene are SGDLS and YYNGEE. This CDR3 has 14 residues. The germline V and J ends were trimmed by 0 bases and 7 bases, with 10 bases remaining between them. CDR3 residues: CASSVGPGAEKLFF. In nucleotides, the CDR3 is TGTGCCAGCAGCGTAGGGCCAGGGGCTGAAAAACTGTTTTTT.

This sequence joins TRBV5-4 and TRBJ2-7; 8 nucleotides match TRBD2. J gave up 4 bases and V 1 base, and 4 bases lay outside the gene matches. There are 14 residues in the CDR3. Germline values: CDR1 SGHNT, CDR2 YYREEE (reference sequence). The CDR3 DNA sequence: TGTGCCAGCAGCTTGCGGGGGGGCCGTTACGAGCAGTACTTC. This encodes CASSLRGGRYEQYF.

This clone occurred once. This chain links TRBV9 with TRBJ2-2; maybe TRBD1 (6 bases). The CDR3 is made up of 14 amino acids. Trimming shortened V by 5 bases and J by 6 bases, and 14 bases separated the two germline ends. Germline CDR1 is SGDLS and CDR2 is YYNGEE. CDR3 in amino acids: CASSAQGSSGELFF. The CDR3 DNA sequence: TGTGCCAGCAGTGCTCAGGGGTCCTCCGGGGAGCTGTTTTTT.

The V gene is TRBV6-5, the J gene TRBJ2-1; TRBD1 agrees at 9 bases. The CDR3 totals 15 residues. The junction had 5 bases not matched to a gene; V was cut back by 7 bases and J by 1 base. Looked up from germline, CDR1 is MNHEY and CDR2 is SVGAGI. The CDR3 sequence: CASTPTGGSYNEQFF. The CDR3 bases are TGTGCCAGCACCCCGACAGGGGGATCCTACAATGAGCAGTTCTTC.

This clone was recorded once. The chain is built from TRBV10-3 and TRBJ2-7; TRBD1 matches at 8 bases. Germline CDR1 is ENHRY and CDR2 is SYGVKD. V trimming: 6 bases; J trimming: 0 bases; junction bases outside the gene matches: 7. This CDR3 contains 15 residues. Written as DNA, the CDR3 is TGTGCCATCAGCCCCCAAGACAGGGGCTCCTACGAGCAGTACTTC. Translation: CAISPQDRGSYEQYF.

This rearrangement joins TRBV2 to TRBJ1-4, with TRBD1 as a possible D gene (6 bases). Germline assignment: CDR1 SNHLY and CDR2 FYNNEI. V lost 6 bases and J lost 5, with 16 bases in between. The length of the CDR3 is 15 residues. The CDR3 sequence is CASRGNRANNEKLFF. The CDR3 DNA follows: TGTGCCAGCAGGGGAAACAGGGCGAACAATGAAAAACTGTTTTTT.

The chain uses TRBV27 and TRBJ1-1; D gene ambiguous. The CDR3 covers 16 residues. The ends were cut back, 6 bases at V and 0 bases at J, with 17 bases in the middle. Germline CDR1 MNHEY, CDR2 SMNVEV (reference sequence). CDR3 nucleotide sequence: TGTGCCAGCAGCCCCATCCAACTGCACTTGAACACTGAAGCTTTCTTT. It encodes CASSPIQLHLNTEAFF.

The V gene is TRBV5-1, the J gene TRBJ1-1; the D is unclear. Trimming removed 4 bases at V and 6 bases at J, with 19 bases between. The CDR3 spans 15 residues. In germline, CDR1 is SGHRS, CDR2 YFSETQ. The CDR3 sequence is CASSGIAGAGPEAFF. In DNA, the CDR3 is TGCGCCAGCAGCGGAATAGCGGGCGCCGGCCCTGAAGCTTTCTTT.

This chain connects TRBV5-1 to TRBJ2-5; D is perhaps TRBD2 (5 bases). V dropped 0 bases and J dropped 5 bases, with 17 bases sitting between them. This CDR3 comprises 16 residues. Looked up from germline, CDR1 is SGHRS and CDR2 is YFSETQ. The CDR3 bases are TGCGCCAGCAGCTTGGGAGGAGGCCAATCAAAGGAGACCCAGTACTTC. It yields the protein CASSLGGGQSKETQYF.

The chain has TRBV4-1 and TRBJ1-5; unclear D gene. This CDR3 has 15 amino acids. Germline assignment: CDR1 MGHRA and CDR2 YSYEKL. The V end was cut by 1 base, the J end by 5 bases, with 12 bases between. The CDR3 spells CASSQGEGPDQPQHF. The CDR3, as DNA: TGCGCCAGCAGCCAAGGGGAGGGCCCGGATCAGCCCCAGCATTTT.